The 30 T cell receptor beta chains below were found in one sample sequenced in a study of technical replicates of blood from a few donors. TCRdb keeps only in-frame clones here, not all; method: immunoSEQ multiplex PCR. The repertoire has around 79,000 clones, just under 95% of them found once; the top ten carry 0.3% to 0.45%. Sequencing was performed on T cells isolated from PBMCs. These receptors were obtained from a human donor in good health.

This chain connects TRBV6-5 to TRBJ2-7, with TRBD2 matching over 9 bases. V lost 10 bases to trimming and J lost 6 bases; unmatched junction nucleotides: 7. CDR1 MNHEY and CDR2 SVGAGI come from the germline V gene. This CDR3 spans 12 amino acids. Written as DNA, the CDR3 is TGTGCCACTCTCGGAGCGGGAGGCGAGCAGTACTTC. The encoded protein is CATLGAGGEQYF.

The V and J genes are TRBV7-6 and TRBJ2-7, with 7 positions matching TRBD1. Germline CDR1 reads SGHVS; CDR2 reads FNYEAQ. The V segment lost 4 bases and the J segment 0 bases; nucleotides outside the gene matches: 6. This CDR3 has 15 residues. As DNA, the CDR3 is TGTGCCAGCAGCTCACGGACAGGTAACTCCTACGAGCAGTACTTC. This gives the protein CASSSRTGNSYEQYF. The variable domain in full, with the rest retrieved from reference TRBV7-6 and TRBJ2-7, is GAGVSQSPRYKVTKRGQDVALRCDPISGHVSLYWYRQALGQGPEFLTYFNYEAQQDKSGLPNDRFSAERPEGSISTLTIQRTEQRDSAMYRCASSSRTGNSYEQYFGPGTRLTVT.

DNA of the CDR3: TGCGCCAGCAGCTTGGACAGGGGCCAGACTAGTGGCTTGTTCTTC. Translated, it gives CASSLDRGQTSGLFF. This chain links TRBV5-1 with TRBJ2-1, with D perhaps matching TRBD1 (7 bases). The V gene lost 0 bases and the J gene lost 15 bases, with 22 bases spanning the gap. This CDR3 contains 15 residues. Germline CDR1 and CDR2: SGHRS and YFSETQ.

The chain is built from TRBV6-1 and TRBJ2-1; D is possibly TRBD2 (5 bases). The CDR3 sequence is 14 residues long. Germline V CDR1 and CDR2: MNHNS, SASEGT. V lost 6 bases and J 5 bases, leaving 14 bases between the germline ends. The chain's CDR3 is CASRELVTDNEQFF. In DNA form, the CDR3 reads TGTGCCAGCAGAGAACTAGTTACTGACAATGAGCAGTTCTTC.

The chain employs TRBV15 and TRBJ2-3; possible D gene TRBD2, 5 bases. This CDR3 spans 14 amino acids. V was pared by 6 bases and J by 3 bases, with 13 bases between. Germline V CDR1 and CDR2: LNHNV, YYDKDF (reference sequence). As DNA, the CDR3 is TGTGCCACCAGACTAGTACCAGAAACAGATACGCAGTATTTT. It is translated as CATRLVPETDTQYF.

The V gene is TRBV4-2, the J gene TRBJ2-7, with D possibly being TRBD1 (6 bases). CDR1 LGHNA and CDR2 YNFKEQ come from the germline V gene. Trimming stripped 4 bases from V and 2 bases from J, with 9 bases between. CDR3 size: 13 residues. The CDR3 reads CASSPDRTYEQYF. CDR3 nucleotides: TGTGCCAGCAGCCCGGACAGAACCTACGAGCAGTACTTC.

This chain connects TRBV5-4 to TRBJ1-1; TRBD1 agrees at 10 bases. V gave up 3 bases and J gave up 6 bases; unmatched junction bases: 2. CDR1 and CDR2 from the germline V gene are SGHNT and YYREEE (reference sequence). This CDR3 has 13 residues. The CDR3 sequence: CASSWDRGPEAFF. The CDR3 nucleotides are TGTGCCAGCAGCTGGGACAGGGGCCCTGAAGCTTTCTTT.

The rearrangement joins TRBV2 to TRBJ1-1; D is possibly TRBD1 (6 bases). The germline V gene has CDR1 SNHLY and CDR2 FYNNEI. V lost 5 bases and J 4 bases, leaving 11 bases between the germline ends. The length of the CDR3 is 13 residues. The CDR3 bases are TGTGCCAGCAGTAAACCAGGGGTCACTGAAGCTTTCTTT. Protein sequence: CASSKPGVTEAFF.

This clone was observed a single time. V gene TRBV19 combines with J gene TRBJ1-5, with TRBD1 identical over 10 bases. Germline V lookup: CDR1 LNHDA, CDR2 SQIVND (reference sequence). Trimming took 5 bases from V and 6 from J; bases not matched to a gene: 7. The CDR3 totals 15 residues. For the CDR3, the DNA is TGTGCCAGTAGTGTGGGACAGGGGATGGGTCAGCCCCAGCATTTT. Translation gives CASSVGQGMGQPQHF. The variable domain in full, completed from reference TRBV19 and TRBJ1-5, reads DGGITQSPKYLFRKEGQNVTLSCEQNLNHDAMYWYRQDPGQGLRLIYYSQIVNDFQKGDIAEGYSVSREKKESFPLTVTSAQKNPTAFYLCASSVGQGMGQPQHFGDGTRLSIL.

This rearrangement joins TRBV19 to TRBJ1-2, with a tentative D call TRBD1 (6 bases). Trimming took off 11 bases at V and 2 bases at J, with 15 bases between the two ends. Per the germline V gene, CDR1 is LNHDA and CDR2 is SQIVND (reference sequence). The CDR3 spans 13 residues. The CDR3 region has the DNA TGTGCCTCTGAACAGGGAATAAACTATGGCTACACCTTC. Protein product: CASEQGINYGYTF.

Only one count was recorded for this clone. The chain links TRBV7-9 to TRBJ1-1; 7 bases line up with TRBD1. The CDR3 is 14 amino acids. The V gene end was trimmed by 5 bases and the J gene end by 6 bases; junction bases not matched to a gene: 9. The germline V gene encodes CDR1 SEHNR and CDR2 FQNEAQ (reference sequence). This CDR3 is CASSPGQRVSEAFF. CDR3 bases: TGTGCCAGCAGCCCGGGACAGCGGGTTTCTGAAGCTTTCTTT.

As for this clone: Other DNA sequences in this specimen translate into the identical CDR3. The V and J genes are TRBV5-1 and TRBJ1-2; D possibly corresponds to TRBD1 (5 bases). The length of the CDR3 is 14 residues. Trimming stripped 0 bases from V and 4 bases from J, with 10 bases between. Germline V gene lookup returns CDR1 SGHRS and CDR2 YFSETQ. DNA of the CDR3: TGCGCCAGCAGCTTGGCGGGGGAGGCCTATGGCTACACCTTC. Translated, it gives CASSLAGEAYGYTF. Looking up the rest from reference TRBV5-1 and TRBJ1-2 gives the full variable domain: KAGVTQTPRYLIKTRGQQVTLSCSPISGHRSVSWYQQTPGQGLQFLFEYFSETQRNKGNFPGRFSGRQFSNSRSEMNVSTLELGDSALYLCASSLAGEAYGYTFGSGTRLTVV.

This clone counts as medium-sized. The chain recombines TRBV7-9 with TRBJ2-7, with a tentative D call TRBD1 (5 bases). Germline loops: CDR1 SEHNR, CDR2 FQNEAQ (reference sequence). This CDR3 comprises 12 residues. V shed 6 bases and J shed 6 bases, with 12 bases lying between them. The CDR3 is CASSWGWGEQYF. CDR3 nucleotide sequence: TGTGCCAGCAGTTGGGGCTGGGGCGAGCAGTACTTC.

The chain carries TRBV15 and TRBJ1-4, with D tentatively TRBD1 (5 bases). CDR3 length: 13 amino acids. Trimming left V 5 bases short and J 11 bases short, with 15 bases between. Germline CDR1 is LNHNV and CDR2 is YYDKDF (reference sequence). CDR3 sequence: CATSARDHSKLFF. DNA of the CDR3: TGTGCCACCAGCGCGCGGGACCATTCGAAACTGTTTTTT. The complete variable domain, with remaining parts taken from reference TRBV15 and TRBJ1-4, reads DAMVIQNPRYQVTQFGKPVTLSCSQTLNHNVMYWYQQKSSQAPKLLFHYYDKDFNNEADTPDNFQSRRPNTSFCFLDIRSPGLGDTAMYLCATSARDHSKLFFGSGTQLSVL.

In its sample, this clone was seen once. This rearrangement joins TRBV7-3 to TRBJ2-1; tentatively, D is TRBD2 (5 bases). The CDR3 totals 15 residues. V lost 5 bases and J lost 0, with 11 bases in between. Germline V gives CDR1 SGHTA, CDR2 FQGTGA. The CDR3 DNA is TGTGCCAGCAGCGAGCTAGCTAGCTCCTACAATGAGCAGTTCTTC. It specifies CASSELASSYNEQFF.

The chain employs TRBV30 and TRBJ1-1, with D hard to call. Germline V gene sequence: CDR1 GTSNPN, CDR2 SVGIG (reference sequence). This CDR3 has 12 residues. V was trimmed by 0 bases and J by 2 bases, leaving 4 bases between them. The CDR3 sequence: CAWSVHNTEAFF. Written as DNA, the CDR3 is TGTGCCTGGAGTGTACATAACACTGAAGCTTTCTTT.

In this sample, this clone turned up once. The J gene is TRBJ1-2, the V gene TRBV18; 10 nucleotides match TRBD1. With 0 bases clipped from V and 8 bases from J, the junction kept 18 bases outside the gene matches. Germline CDR1 and CDR2: KGHSH and LQKENI. The CDR3 contains 19 residues. The CDR3 bases are TGTGCCAGCTCACCACCGCTTGGGTTCTTCCGGGACAGGGGAGGAGGCTACACCTTC. This codes for CASSPPLGFFRDRGGGYTF.

A single count supports this clone. The V gene is TRBV2, the J gene TRBJ2-7; possible D gene TRBD1, 6 bases. The germline V gene has CDR1 SNHLY and CDR2 FYNNEI. The CDR3 loop spans 11 amino acids. The V end lost 4 bases, the J end lost 10 bases, and 11 bases lay between the germline ends. As DNA, the CDR3 is TGTGCCAGCAGTGTCAGGGGACCCCAGTACTTC. The encoded protein is CASSVRGPQYF.

The chain links TRBV13 to TRBJ2-7; D is unclear. V was cut by 2 bases and J by 1 base, with 12 bases left in between. The CDR3 extends over 15 amino acids. Germline loops: CDR1 PRHDT, CDR2 FYEKMQ (reference sequence). Here the CDR3 DNA reads TGTGCCAGCAGCTTAACAAGATACAGATCCTACGAGCAGTACTTC. It translates to CASSLTRYRSYEQYF.

The DNA for the CDR3 is TGCGCCAGCAGCTTTTCTACAGGGAGCCCCTACGAGCAGTACTTC. Protein sequence: CASSFSTGSPYEQYF. The genes are TRBV5-1 and TRBJ2-7; TRBD1 might be the D (6 bases). The V gene lost 2 bases and the J gene lost 2 bases, with 14 bases spanning the gap. Germline-derived CDR1 and CDR2 are SGHRS and YFSETQ. The CDR3 runs to 15 residues.

This clone occurred a few times. The chain has TRBV19 and TRBJ1-1; D gene uncertain. Germline CDR1 LNHDA, CDR2 SQIVND (reference sequence). This CDR3 comprises 12 residues. Trimming left V 2 bases short and J 10 bases short, with 11 bases between. DNA of the CDR3: TGTGCCAGTAGTATAAACCCCCGGGGAGCTTTCTTT. Translation gives CASSINPRGAFF.

This clone showed up just once. V is TRBV10-3 and J is TRBJ2-7; 8 bases are a match to TRBD1. The CDR3 length is 15 residues. The ends lost 6 bases at V and 4 bases at J; junction bases unmatched: 11. CDR1 and CDR2 (germline): ENHRY, SYGVKD. The CDR3 DNA reads TGTGCCATCAGCAGGGGGCCTGAGATAGTTTACGAGCAGTACTTC. It codes for CAISRGPEIVYEQYF.

This rearrangement joins TRBV15 to TRBJ2-1; 7 bases agree with TRBD1. Trimming removed 5 bases from V and 5 bases from J; junction bases left unmatched: 9. The CDR3 has 15 amino acids. The germline V gene encodes CDR1 LNHNV and CDR2 YYDKDF (reference sequence). The CDR3 reads CATSSHGTANNEQFF. For the CDR3, the DNA is TGTGCCACCAGCTCACACGGGACAGCAAACAATGAGCAGTTCTTC.

This chain connects TRBV30 to TRBJ2-7, with D possibly TRBD1 on 6 matching bases. CDR3 length: 11 residues. CDR1 and CDR2 (germline): GTSNPN, SVGIG (reference sequence). The V gene lost 2 bases and the J gene lost 7 bases, with 9 bases spanning the gap. The CDR3: CAWSQDREQYF. DNA for the CDR3: TGTGCCTGGAGTCAAGACAGGGAGCAGTACTTC.

The V call is TRBV19, the J call TRBJ2-7; 11 nucleotides match TRBD1. Losses at the gene ends were 4 bases for V and 2 bases for J; bases not matched to a gene: 4. The CDR3 is 15 residues long. CDR1 and CDR2 (germline): LNHDA, SQIVND (reference sequence). The DNA of the CDR3 is TGTGCCAGTAGTACCCAGGGACAGGGGGCCTACGAGCAGTACTTC. Protein sequence: CASSTQGQGAYEQYF.

The genes are TRBV19 and TRBJ2-7, with 8 nucleotides matching TRBD1. The CDR3 sequence is 16 residues long. The junction had 13 bases not matched to a gene; V was cut back by 5 bases and J by 4 bases. CDR1 is LNHDA, CDR2 SQIVND, per germline (reference sequence). CDR3 sequence reads: CASSVPIGQGLYEQYF. The CDR3 DNA is TGTGCCAGTAGTGTGCCCATAGGACAGGGTCTATACGAGCAGTACTTC.

CDR3 in amino acids: CASSPGGVSGNTIYF. As DNA, the CDR3 is TGTGCCAGCAGCCCCGGGGGGGTCTCTGGAAACACCATATATTTT. The V and J genes are TRBV5-5 and TRBJ1-3; D is possibly TRBD1 (5 bases). CDR3 length: 15 residues. CDR1 is SGHKS and CDR2 is YYEKEE in the germline V gene (reference sequence). Trimming stripped 4 bases from V and 0 bases from J, with 11 bases between.

The genes are TRBV7-3 and TRBJ2-3, with 12 nucleotides matching TRBD2. The J segment lost 5 bases and the V segment lost 0 bases, leaving 0 bases of the junction unmatched. The CDR3 is 15 residues long. Germline CDR1 and CDR2: SGHTA and FQGTGA. This CDR3 is CASSLTGLAGDTQYF. The CDR3 DNA reads TGTGCCAGCAGCTTAACGGGACTAGCGGGAGATACGCAGTATTTT.

The V and J genes are TRBV6-1 and TRBJ2-7, with 11 bases aligning to TRBD2. Germline loops: CDR1 MNHNS, CDR2 SASEGT. The CDR3 covers 15 residues. Trimming cost V 3 bases and J 4 bases; bases outside gene matches: 5. The DNA for the CDR3 is TGTGCCAGCAGTGACTTAGCGGGAGGGCGGTACGAGCAGTACTTC. Protein product: CASSDLAGGRYEQYF.

This chain links TRBV29-1 with TRBJ2-1, with 8 bases fitting TRBD1. The trim removed 7 bases at V and 2 bases at J, leaving 10 bases unmatched. Germline V gene sequence: CDR1 SQVTM, CDR2 ANQGSEA. The CDR3 is 15 residues long. CDR3 DNA sequence: TGCAGCGCCGACAGGGGCCAATCTCCCTACAATGAGCAGTTCTTC. This translates into CSADRGQSPYNEQFF.